Detailed here is one T cell receptor (beta chain). The sample is drawn from a study of blood T cell repertoires in COVID-19. Background on the study: Acute-phase and convalescent COVID-19 samples originated in the United States, Italy and Spain. Sample material is recorded as cDNA or gDNA derived from T cells, B-cell-depleted T cells, or PBMCs.

The germline V gene encodes CDR1 KGHSH and CDR2 LQKENI. V was pared by 5 bases and J by 4 bases, with 2 bases of the junction left unmatched. This CDR3 comprises 14 residues. In the authors' methods: It was from reference gene primer amplification that nucleated cell counts were estimated. Produced via immunoSEQ multiplex PCR; TCRdb's table is partial and in-frame only. The V and J calls and the clone size are those of that table, but D and trimming were determined from the DNA. The table records 90,000 to 110,000 clones, about 85% of them present only once. Sequenced material: peripheral blood. This sequence originates from a man aged 50-60 years with acute or convalescent COVID-19. V usage is TRBV18 and J usage is TRBJ1-3, with TRBD1 matching 10 bases. CDR3 sequence: CASSTTGGGNTIYF. CDR3 DNA sequence: TGTGCCAGCTCAACGACAGGGGGCGGAAACACCATATATTTT.